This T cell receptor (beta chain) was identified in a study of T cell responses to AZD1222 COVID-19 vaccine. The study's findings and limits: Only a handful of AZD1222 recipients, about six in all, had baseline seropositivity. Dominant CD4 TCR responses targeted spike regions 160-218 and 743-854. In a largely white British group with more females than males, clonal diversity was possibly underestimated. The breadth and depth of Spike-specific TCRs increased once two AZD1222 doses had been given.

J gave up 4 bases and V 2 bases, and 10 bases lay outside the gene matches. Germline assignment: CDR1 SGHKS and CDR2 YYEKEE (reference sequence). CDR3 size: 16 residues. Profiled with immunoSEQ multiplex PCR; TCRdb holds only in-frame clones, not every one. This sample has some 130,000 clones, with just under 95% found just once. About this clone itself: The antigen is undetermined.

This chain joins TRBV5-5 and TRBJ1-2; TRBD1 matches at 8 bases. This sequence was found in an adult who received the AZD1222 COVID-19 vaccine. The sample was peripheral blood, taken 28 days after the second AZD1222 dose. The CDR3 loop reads CASSFISGGVSYGYTF. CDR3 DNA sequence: TGTGCCAGCAGCTTTATATCAGGGGGCGTCTCCTATGGCTACACCTTC.